The rows below give T cell receptor beta chains drawn from one sample of a study of CD8+CD57+ T cells in acquired aplastic anemia. TCRdb processed the reads anew with MiXCR; each CDR3 protein has one entry. This sample has about 400,000 distinct CDR3 sequences, with roughly 64% found just once. Material for sequencing was sorted CD4+, CD8+, or CD8+CD57+ T cells (not recorded which) from PBMCs. These TCRs come from a human donor in good health, serving as a control. Each CDR3 is given with its conserved first and last residue. Each record gives: J gene, V gene, clone size, D gene, CDR3 protein, CDR3 DNA. D genes are given only for firm matches. Some rows have no size entry. The others give once, few or many, or a class for an expanded clone.

TRBJ2-7,TRBV19,-,TRBD1,CASRARGQGSYEQYF,TGTGCCAGTAGAGCTCGGGGACAGGGCTCCTACGAGCAGTACTTC
TRBJ1-6,TRBV19,-,-,CASSLGGEGPLHF,TGTGCCAGTAGTCTCGGCGGGGAAGGGCCCCTCCACTTT
TRBJ2-7,TRBV7-2,once,-,CASSSNRLSDRQYF,TGTGCCAGCAGTTCGAACCGACTCTCCGACAGGCAGTACTTC
TRBJ1-5,TRBV12-3/TRBV12-4,-,-,CASSKGVSGQPQHF,TGTGCCAGCAGTAAAGGGGTGAGTGGTCAGCCCCAGCATTTT
TRBJ1-4,TRBV7-9,-,-,CASSLRHGGNLFF,TGTGCCAGCAGCTTACGACATGGTGGCAATCTGTTTTTT
TRBJ2-5,TRBV7-8,-,-,CASSRDWSGANVLF,TGTGCCAGCAGCCGGGACTGGTCTGGGGCCAACGTCCTGTTC
TRBJ1-1,TRBV7-3,-,-,CASSLIVGEKIIFAFF,TGTGCCAGCAGCTTAATTGTCGGTGAAAAAATCATTTTTGCTTTCTTT
TRBJ1-6,TRBV7-2,-,-,CASSQERMPGPTQF,TGTGCCAGCAGCCAAGAGCGGATGCCGGGGCCGACCCAGTTT
TRBJ1-2,TRBV20-1,many,-,CSAETETYGYTF,TGCAGTGCTGAAACAGAAACCTATGGCTACACCTTC
TRBJ2-7,TRBV20-1,-,-,CSARTTSSYEQYF,TGCAGTGCAAGGACTACTAGCTCCTACGAGCAGTACTTC
TRBJ2-7,TRBV9,-,TRBD2,CASSARSGGGEQYF,TGTGCCAGCAGCGCCCGTTCGGGCGGGGGTGAGCAGTACTTC
TRBJ2-7,TRBV5-5,-,-,CASSPHQDSYEQYF,TGCGCCAGCAGCCCCCACCAGGACTCCTACGAGCAGTACTTC
TRBJ1-5,TRBV5-4,-,-,CASSPWGGNQPQHF,TGTGCCAGCAGCCCATGGGGCGGCAATCAGCCCCAGCATTTT
TRBJ2-5,TRBV7-2,-,-,CASSLQGGGEPQHF,TGTGCCAGCAGCCTCCAGGGAGGGGGAGAGCCCCAGCATTTC
TRBJ2-5,TRBV7-7,-,TRBD2,CASSTGLVTQETQYF,TGTGCCAGCAGCACCGGACTAGTTACTCAAGAGACCCAGTACTTC
TRBJ1-3,TRBV2,-,-,CASSSDRTGNTIYF,TGTGCCAGTAGCAGCGACAGAACTGGAAACACCATATATTTT
TRBJ2-3,TRBV20-1,many,-,CSARGGGAGTDTQYF,TGCAGTGCTAGAGGAGGGGGGGCAGGCACAGATACGCAGTATTTT
TRBJ2-7,TRBV7-9,-,-,CASSSGRGWDKPYEQYF,TGTGCCAGCAGCTCGGGTCGGGGGTGGGACAAGCCCTACGAGCAGTACTTC
TRBJ1-2,TRBV11-1,-,TRBD1,CASSLTGDDGYTF,TGCGCCAGCAGCCTCACAGGGGACGACGGCTACACCTTC
TRBJ1-1,TRBV9,once,-,CASSLVRGNYNAFF,TGTGCCAGCAGCCTAGTGCGGGGGAACTACAATGCGTTCTTT
TRBJ2-7,TRBV20-1,-,-,CSAREMGRGVPYEQYF,TGCAGTGCTAGAGAGATGGGACGAGGGGTTCCCTACGAGCAGTACTTC
TRBJ2-7,TRBV20-1,-,-,CSASLRAGRTTYEQYF,TGCAGTGCTAGCTTACGGGCGGGGAGGACGACCTACGAGCAGTACTTC
TRBJ1-6,TRBV7-8,-,-,CASSLEVQSSFPLNF,TGTGCCAGCAGCTTAGAGGTACAGAGCTCCTTCCCTCTCAACTTT
TRBJ1-2,TRBV10-3,once,TRBD1,CAISDRTGTNYDYTF,TGTGCCATCAGTGATAGGACAGGGACCAACTATGACTACACCTTC
TRBJ2-2,TRBV6-5,many,-,CASRQLPRTLARNTGELFF,TGTGCCAGTCGTCAGTTACCTCGGACTTTAGCAAGAAACACCGGGGAGCTGTTTTTT
TRBJ2-7,TRBV9,many,-,CASSVDGGGIYAQYF,TGTGCCAGCAGCGTAGACGGCGGCGGAATCTACGCGCAGTACTTC
TRBJ1-5,TRBV5-1,-,-,CASSLPGPDQPQHF,TGTGCCAGCAGCTTGCCAGGGCCCGATCAGCCCCAGCATTTT
TRBJ1-3,TRBV28,many,-,CASSSGARGNTIYF,TGTGCCAGCAGTTCCGGGGCCCGTGGAAACACCATATATTTT
TRBJ1-5,TRBV11-2,-,-,CASSLGPGDQPQHF,TGTGCCAGCAGCTTAGGTCCGGGCGATCAGCCCCAGCATTTT
TRBJ1-3,TRBV7-9,-,-,CASSLGGLAGTTIYF,TGTGCCAGCAGCCTAGGGGGGCTAGCTGGTACCACCATTTATTTT
TRBJ1-5,TRBV27,-,TRBD1,CASSLVGQGAGGNQPQHF,TGTGCCAGCAGTTTAGTGGGCCAGGGGGCGGGCGGGAATCAGCCCCAGCATTTT
TRBJ1-2,TRBV9,many,-,CASSVVGGNYGYTF,TGTGCCAGCAGCGTAGTCGGAGGAAACTATGGCTACACCTTC
TRBJ2-1,TRBV7-9,-,-,CASSQRRSSDTEQFF,TGTGCCAGCAGCCAGAGGCGGAGCTCAGACACTGAGCAGTTCTTC
TRBJ1-1,TRBV20-1,many,TRBD1,CSARDLRGRYTEAFF,TGCAGTGCTAGAGATCTGAGGGGGCGCTACACTGAAGCTTTCTTT
TRBJ1-6,TRBV7-2,many,-,CASSPEYSPLHF,TGTGCCAGCAGCCCGGAGTATTCACCCCTCCACTTT
TRBJ1-2,TRBV9,-,TRBD1,CASSVSGTEDDGYTF,TGTGCCAGCAGCGTGTCCGGGACAGAAGACGATGGGTACACCTTC
TRBJ1-4,TRBV2,many,-,CASSGGAYEKLFF,TGTGCCAGCAGTGGGGGGGCTTATGAAAAACTGTTTTTT
TRBJ2-2,TRBV4-2,many,TRBD2,CASSPLGGTGELFF,TGTGCCAGCAGCCCTCTCGGGGGGACCGGGGAGCTGTTTTTT
TRBJ1-1,TRBV9,-,TRBD1,CASSVVETGGPFTEAFF,TGTGCCAGCAGCGTAGTGGAGACAGGGGGGCCCTTCACTGAAGCTTTCTTT
TRBJ1-1,TRBV13,many,-,CASSSTGGRNTEAFF,TGTGCCAGCAGCTCGACCGGAGGGAGGAACACTGAAGCTTTCTTT
TRBJ1-1,TRBV19,-,TRBD1,CASRYRTGTGGWGTEAFF,TGTGCCAGCAGGTATAGAACAGGGACAGGGGGCTGGGGCACTGAAGCTTTCTTT
TRBJ2-5,TRBV7-2,-,TRBD2,CASSPGGAGGMETQYF,TGTGCCAGCAGCCCGGGGGGGGCGGGGGGCATGGAGACCCAGTACTTC
TRBJ2-7,TRBV30,many,-,CAWSSQSEQYF,TGTGCCTGGAGTTCGCAATCCGAGCAGTACTTC
TRBJ2-5,TRBV10-3,-,TRBD2,CASSGAGEETQYF,TGTGCCAGCAGTGGCGCGGGGGAAGAGACCCAGTACTTC
TRBJ1-2,TRBV12-3/TRBV12-4,-,TRBD1,CASSSPGTGREGYTF,TGTGCCAGCAGTTCCCCCGGGACAGGGCGGGAAGGCTACACCTTC
TRBJ2-2,TRBV7-3,-,-,CASNWEKTGELFF,TGCGCCAGCAACTGGGAGAAGACCGGGGAGCTGTTTTTT
TRBJ1-5,TRBV24-1,few,-,CATSDRTGNQPQHF,TGTGCCACCAGTGATCGGACAGGCAATCAGCCCCAGCATTTT